A single T cell receptor (beta chain) is shown here with its context. The CDR3 runs to 13 residues. Trimming shortened V by 4 bases and J by 4 bases, and 10 bases separated the two germline ends. The germline V gene has CDR1 SNHLY and CDR2 FYNNEI. The data stem from a study of CD4+ T cells in melanoma. Sequencing was performed with immunoSEQ multiplex PCR; in TCRdb, only in-frame clones are kept and a portion is missing. This sample yields roughly 110,000 clones, of which roughly 90% are seen a single time; 3% to 4% belongs to the top ten. Sequencing was done on a sample of peripheral blood. The TCR was taken from a human donor with melanoma. This chain uses TRBV2 with TRBJ1-1; D is undetermined. DNA of the CDR3: TGTGCCAGCAGTGCGGCAGTCGGCACTGAAGCTTTCTTT. Translating it yields CASSAAVGTEAFF.